Below, 31 T cell receptor beta chains from the same sample are listed, as sequenced in a study of T cell changes during pregnancy in multiple sclerosis. The repertoire was sequenced with immunoSEQ multiplex PCR; TCRdb's copy has only in-frame clones and lacks some. The sample records tens of thousands of clones, 80% to 95% being singletons. The sample consisted of CD4+ T cells from peripheral blood mononuclear cells, taken after pregnancy. The receptors originated from a female donor with multiple sclerosis, enrolled in a pregnancy study.

V gene TRBV19 combines with J gene TRBJ2-4; a possible D gene is TRBD1 (5 bases). The germline CDR1 and CDR2 sequences are LNHDA and SQIVND (reference sequence). V was clipped by 1 base and J by 0 bases, with 16 bases between them. The CDR3 totals 18 residues. CDR3 bases: TGTGCCAGTAGTATAGCCCTCCAAGGGGTCGGAGCCAAAAACATTCAGTACTTC. Residues: CASSIALQGVGAKNIQYF.

The chain links TRBV28 to TRBJ2-3; D call uncertain. V lost 1 base and J lost 2, with 13 bases in between. Germline V lookup: CDR1 MDHEN, CDR2 SYDVKM. The CDR3 extends over 16 amino acids. CDR3 nucleotides: TGTGCCAGCAGTTTATATAGGCGGCTCAACACAGATACGCAGTATTTT. Its translation is CASSLYRRLNTDTQYF. Based on the CDR3 plus reference TRBV28 and TRBJ2-3, the full variable domain is DVKVTQSSRYLVKRTGEKVFLECVQDMDHENMFWYRQDPGLGLRLIYFSYDVKMKEKGDIPEGYSVSREKKERFSLILESASTNQTSMYLCASSLYRRLNTDTQYFGPGTRLTVL.

This chain connects TRBV5-4 to TRBJ2-1, with TRBD1 matching over 9 bases. This CDR3 is 14 amino acids long. Trimming at V came to 4 bases and at J to 6 bases, leaving 5 bases not matched to a gene. Germline-derived CDR1 and CDR2 are SGHNT and YYREEE (reference sequence). The CDR3 sequence is CASSGDRVGNEQFF. The CDR3 bases are TGTGCCAGCAGCGGGGACAGGGTGGGCAATGAGCAGTTCTTC.

This rearrangement joins TRBV23-1 to TRBJ2-1; D not certain. TRBV23-1 is marked as an open reading frame, function uncertain. The CDR3 totals 17 residues. V was clipped by 3 bases and J by 4 bases, with 19 bases between them. In nucleotides, the CDR3 is TGCGCCAGCAGTCAGCCGTCTGCCACAACCTTATACAATGAGCAGTTCTTC. This translates into CASSQPSATTLYNEQFF.

The V call is TRBV11-2, the J call TRBJ1-1, with D possibly being TRBD1 (6 bases). The germline CDR1 and CDR2 sequences are SGHAT and FQNNGV. V was clipped by 2 bases and J by 7 bases, with 17 bases between them. This CDR3 has 15 residues. CDR3 region: CASSLIPKGGGEAFF. The DNA of the CDR3 is TGTGCCAGCAGCTTAATCCCGAAAGGGGGTGGTGAAGCTTTCTTT. The whole variable domain, filled in from reference TRBV11-2 and TRBJ1-1, reads EAGVAQSPRYKIIEKRQSVAFWCNPISGHATLYWYQQILGQGPKLLIQFQNNGVVDDSQLPKDRFSAERLKGVDSTLKIQPAKLEDSAVYLCASSLIPKGGGEAFFGQGTRLTVV.

This clone occurred a few times. The chain links TRBV30 to TRBJ1-1; weak D call: TRBD1 (6 bases). CDR1 is GTSNPN and CDR2 is SVGIG in the germline V gene (reference sequence). Between the trimmed V and J ends, which lost 0 bases and 3 bases, there was a span of 11 bases. This CDR3 contains 14 residues. The CDR3 sequence: CAWSVWGQDTEAFF. As DNA, the CDR3 is TGTGCCTGGAGTGTTTGGGGGCAGGACACTGAAGCTTTCTTT.

J is TRBJ2-3 and V is TRBV23-1; D may be TRBD2 (5 bases). TRBV23-1 is placed among ORFs of uncertain function. V was shortened by 4 bases and J by 3 bases, with 20 bases between the two germline ends. This CDR3 has 17 amino acids. CDR3: CASSPPTRELSTDTQYF. The CDR3 DNA follows: TGCGCCAGCAGTCCCCCGACCCGGGAATTAAGTACAGATACGCAGTATTTT.

V and J are TRBV9 and TRBJ2-2, with TRBD2 matching 7 bases. With V trimmed by 0 bases and J by 5 bases, 7 bases remained unmatched. Germline CDR1 reads SGDLS; CDR2 reads YYNGEE. This CDR3 spans 16 amino acids. The DNA for the CDR3 is TGTGCCAGCAGCGTAGCTCGGGGGACTAAGACCGGGGAGCTGTTTTTT. This codes for CASSVARGTKTGELFF.

This sequence joins TRBV15 and TRBJ1-4, with 8 bases identical to TRBD1. CDR1 is LNHNV and CDR2 is YYDKDF in the germline V gene (reference sequence). The CDR3 totals 14 residues. V lost 9 bases and J lost 5; bases outside the gene matches: 8. The CDR3 is CATHRGSLNEKLFF. In nucleotides, the CDR3 is TGTGCCACTCACAGGGGGTCATTAAATGAAAAACTGTTTTTT.

The chain couples TRBV11-2 to TRBJ2-7; TRBD1 matches 7 bases. Germline values: CDR1 SGHAT, CDR2 FQNNGV. The J segment lost 2 bases and the V segment lost 6 bases, leaving 10 bases of the junction unmatched. The CDR3 consists of 15 residues. The CDR3, as DNA: TGTGCCAGCAGAAATCCGGGACAGCTTCCCTACGAGCAGTACTTC. Translated, it gives CASRNPGQLPYEQYF.

The CDR3 loop reads CASRTGGAHYGYTF. The CDR3 DNA reads TGTGCCAGCAGAACAGGGGGCGCGCACTATGGCTACACCTTC. This chain links TRBV6-5 with TRBJ1-2; 9 bases line up with TRBD1. V shed 6 bases and J 3 bases; nucleotides not matched to a gene: 5. In germline, CDR1 is MNHEY, CDR2 SVGAGI. This CDR3 contains 14 residues.

The gene calls are TRBV28 and TRBJ1-3; D ambiguous. Trimming shortened V by 2 bases and J by 0 bases, and 8 bases separated the two germline ends. Germline V lookup: CDR1 MDHEN, CDR2 SYDVKM. The CDR3 covers 15 residues. In DNA, the CDR3 is TGTGCCAGCAGTTTAATGCGGAGCTCTGGAAACACCATATATTTT. The encoded protein is CASSLMRSSGNTIYF.

This clone was observed once. The V and J genes are TRBV9 and TRBJ1-2; 7 nucleotides agree with TRBD1. J was trimmed by 0 bases and V by 4 bases; bases with no gene match: 6. CDR1 and CDR2 (germline): SGDLS, YYNGEE. The CDR3 extends over 15 amino acids. In nucleotides, the CDR3 is TGTGCCAGCAGCACGGGACAGTGGTCTAACTATGGCTACACCTTC. Translation: CASSTGQWSNYGYTF.

This clone appeared a few times. The chain has TRBV18 and TRBJ1-1; D is undetermined. CDR1 and CDR2 (germline): KGHSH, LQKENI. This CDR3 has 15 amino acids. V shed 2 bases and J shed 0 bases, with 10 bases lying between them. CDR3 sequence: CASSPGHNLNTEAFF. DNA for the CDR3: TGTGCCAGCTCACCAGGCCACAACCTGAACACTGAAGCTTTCTTT.

J is TRBJ1-2 and V is TRBV7-2, with 7 bases that match TRBD1. CDR1 SGHTA and CDR2 FQGNSA come from the germline V gene. This CDR3 region has 15 residues. J was trimmed by 4 bases and V by 5 bases; bases with no gene match: 10. CDR3 DNA: TGTGCCAGCAGCCCAAACCCGGGACAGAGCTATGGCTACACCTTC. Translation: CASSPNPGQSYGYTF.

The chain uses TRBV14 and TRBJ2-1, with TRBD1 matching 7 bases. Trimming removed 5 bases from V and 3 bases from J; junction bases left unmatched: 4. This CDR3 is 14 amino acids long. Per the germline V gene, CDR1 is SGHDN and CDR2 is FVKESK. CDR3 nucleotides: TGTGCCAGCAGCTTGAGACAGGGCTACAATGAGCAGTTCTTC. Protein product: CASSLRQGYNEQFF.

This clone occurred once. This rearrangement joins TRBV9 to TRBJ2-1, with 8 bases fitting TRBD2. The ends lost 3 bases at V and 3 bases at J; junction bases unmatched: 11. CDR1 and CDR2 from the germline V gene are SGDLS and YYNGEE. This CDR3 contains 17 residues. Here the CDR3 reads CASSARTGTRSYNEQFF. In DNA form, the CDR3 reads TGTGCCAGCAGCGCCCGTACCGGGACTAGGAGCTACAATGAGCAGTTCTTC.

The J gene is TRBJ2-5, the V gene TRBV9, with 8 positions matching TRBD2. There are 16 residues in the CDR3. The germline gives CDR1 SGDLS, CDR2 YYNGEE. The V and J ends lost 1 base and 2 bases, in that order; junction bases with no gene match: 7. The CDR3 region is CASSVRTGGTQETQYF. CDR3 nucleotide sequence: TGTGCCAGCAGCGTACGGACGGGAGGGACGCAAGAGACCCAGTACTTC.

The chain couples TRBV11-2 to TRBJ1-3, with D tentatively TRBD1 (5 bases). The CDR3 sequence is 14 residues long. V lost 5 bases, J lost 4 bases, and 12 bases lay in between. Germline CDR1 SGHAT, CDR2 FQNNGV. The CDR3 DNA sequence: TGTGCCAGCAGCCCCGGGGGAGGAGGAAACACCATATATTTT. This gives the protein CASSPGGGGNTIYF.

The chain is built from TRBV9 and TRBJ1-2; D possibly corresponds to TRBD1 (6 bases). The CDR3 loop spans 14 amino acids. Trimming removed 4 bases from V and 3 bases from J, with 13 bases in between. CDR1 is SGDLS and CDR2 is YYNGEE in the germline V gene. In nucleotides, the CDR3 is TGTGCCAGCAGCCAGAGGGGGGGAGACTATGGCTACACCTTC. Translated, it gives CASSQRGGDYGYTF.

This chain uses TRBV19 with TRBJ1-2, with D tentatively TRBD1 (5 bases). CDR1 and CDR2 from the germline V gene are LNHDA and SQIVND (reference sequence). Trimming cost V 6 bases and J 1 base, with 12 bases left between them. The length of the CDR3 is 14 residues. The chain's CDR3 is CASRTSGVNYGYTF. CDR3 bases: TGTGCCAGTAGAACCTCGGGGGTTAACTATGGCTACACCTTC.

V usage is TRBV28 and J usage is TRBJ2-7; 9 positions match TRBD1. V shed 3 bases, J shed 5 bases, and the junction held 11 bases outside the gene matches. The CDR3 is 16 amino acids. The germline CDR1 and CDR2 sequences are MDHEN and SYDVKM. This CDR3 reads CASSFQSGTGHHEQYF. CDR3 nucleotide sequence: TGTGCCAGCAGTTTCCAATCCGGGACAGGGCACCACGAGCAGTACTTC.

The chain recombines TRBV4-1 with TRBJ2-7; 15 bases agree with TRBD2. The CDR3 is made up of 15 amino acids. V lost 6 bases to trimming and J lost 2 bases; unmatched junction nucleotides: 2. Germline-derived CDR1 and CDR2 are MGHRA and YSYEKL. The CDR3 protein is CASRGLAGGTYEQYF. In DNA, the CDR3 is TGCGCCAGCAGGGGACTAGCGGGGGGAACCTACGAGCAGTACTTC.

Details on this clone: One end of the junction fails to match germline, which may point to a read error. Distinct nucleotide sequences in the sample also encode this CDR3. The rearrangement links TRBV9 to TRBJ2-7; 9 nucleotides match TRBD1. The CDR3 runs 16 residues. Germline CDR1 reads SGDLS; CDR2 reads YYNGEE. The CDR3 DNA reads as TGCGCCAGCAGCCCTTCCCCTTGGACAGGGGACTACGAGCAGTACTTC. Translation gives CASSPSPWTGDYEQYF.

The chain recombines TRBV6-1 with TRBJ1-1, with 7 bases lining up with TRBD1. Germline trimming cut 4 bases from V and 4 bases from J; bases unmatched to any gene: 6. The germline V gene encodes CDR1 MNHNS and CDR2 SASEGT. CDR3 length: 14 residues. The CDR3 region is CASSAGQHITEAFF. In DNA, the CDR3 is TGTGCCAGCAGTGCGGGACAGCATATCACTGAAGCTTTCTTT.

The V gene is TRBV7-7, the J gene TRBJ2-3; TRBD1 agrees at 7 bases. The CDR3 has 17 amino acids. CDR1 is SSHAT and CDR2 is FNYEAQ in the germline V gene (reference sequence). The ends lost 5 bases at V and 3 bases at J; junction bases unmatched: 14. The CDR3 loop reads CASSEGQRLGDTDTQYF. DNA for the CDR3: TGTGCCAGCAGCGAGGGACAGCGGCTAGGTGATACAGATACGCAGTATTTT.

J is TRBJ2-5 and V is TRBV11-2; 14 positions match TRBD2. Per the germline V gene, CDR1 is SGHAT and CDR2 is FQNNGV. The CDR3 runs 16 residues. J lost 5 bases, V lost 5 bases, and 7 bases had no gene match. The DNA for the CDR3 is TGTGCCAGCAGCCTCGGGACTAGCGGGAGAGCGGAGACCCAGTACTTC. Translating it yields CASSLGTSGRAETQYF.

CDR3 nucleotides: TGTGCCAGCAGCTTGGAACAAGGGGACTTGGGCACTGAAGCTTTCTTT. The encoded protein is CASSLEQGDLGTEAFF. The rearrangement uses TRBV5-6 and TRBJ1-1; tentative D call: TRBD1 (5 bases). Per germline, CDR1 SGHDT and CDR2 YYEEEE. V shed 0 bases and J shed 4 bases, with 16 bases lying between them. This CDR3 is 16 amino acids long. The entire variable domain, with the rest obtained from reference TRBV5-6 and TRBJ1-1, is as follows: DAGVTQSPTHLIKTRGQQVTLRCSPKSGHDTVSWYQQALGQGPQFIFQYYEEEERQRGNFPDRFSGHQFPNYSSELNVNALLLGDSALYLCASSLEQGDLGTEAFFGQGTRLTVV.

The V and J genes are TRBV5-5 and TRBJ2-3; 8 nucleotides line up with TRBD2. CDR3 size: 13 residues. Trimming at V came to 9 bases and at J to 2 bases, leaving 5 bases not matched to a gene. Germline loops: CDR1 SGHKS, CDR2 YYEKEE (reference sequence). CDR3: CATQAGDTDTQYF. In DNA, the CDR3 is TGTGCCACCCAAGCGGGAGACACAGATACGCAGTATTTT.

The chain couples TRBV18 to TRBJ2-5, with 10 positions matching TRBD2. The V segment lost 2 bases and the J segment 4 bases; nucleotides outside the gene matches: 4. From germline, CDR1 is KGHSH and CDR2 LQKENI. The CDR3 has 15 residues. The CDR3 here is CASSPTLAGSETQYF. The CDR3 region has the DNA TGTGCCAGCTCACCAACACTAGCGGGATCAGAGACCCAGTACTTC.

Only a few counts were recorded for this clone. This chain connects TRBV9 to TRBJ2-2; 13 bases are a match to TRBD2. The V gene's germline CDR1 is SGDLS and CDR2 YYNGEE. The V segment lost 2 bases and the J segment 7 bases; nucleotides outside the gene matches: 8. The CDR3 extends over 17 amino acids. The CDR3 region is CASSVATSGRYNGELFF. The CDR3 bases are TGTGCCAGCAGCGTCGCGACTAGCGGGAGGTACAACGGGGAGCTGTTTTTT.